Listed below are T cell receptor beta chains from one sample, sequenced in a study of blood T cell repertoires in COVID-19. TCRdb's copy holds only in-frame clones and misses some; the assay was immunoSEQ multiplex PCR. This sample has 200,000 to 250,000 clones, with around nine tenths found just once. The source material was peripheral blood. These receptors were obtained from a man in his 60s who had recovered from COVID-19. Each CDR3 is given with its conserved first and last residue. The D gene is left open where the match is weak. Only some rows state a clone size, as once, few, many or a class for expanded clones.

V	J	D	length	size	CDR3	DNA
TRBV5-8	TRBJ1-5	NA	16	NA	CASSPLREGSNQPQHF	TGTGCCAGCAGCCCCCTCAGGGAGGGCTCCAATCAGCCCCAGCATTTT
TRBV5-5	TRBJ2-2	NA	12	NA	CASSFATGELFF	TGTGCCAGCAGCTTCGCGACCGGGGAGCTGTTTTTT
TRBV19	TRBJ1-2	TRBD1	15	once	CATRDRYPFNYGYTF	TGTGCCACCAGGGACAGATACCCTTTTAACTATGGCTACACCTTC
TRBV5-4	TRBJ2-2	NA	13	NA	CASSQNRAGELFF	TGTGCCAGCAGCCAAAACCGGGCCGGGGAGCTGTTTTTT
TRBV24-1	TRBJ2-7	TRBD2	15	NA	CATSAPRGDVYEQYF	TGTGCCACCAGTGCCCCTCGGGGGGACGTCTACGAGCAGTACTTC
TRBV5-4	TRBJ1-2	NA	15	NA	CASSPPGGKLEGYTF	TGTGCCAGCAGCCCACCGGGAGGGAAATTAGAAGGCTACACCTTC
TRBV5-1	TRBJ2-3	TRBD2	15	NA	CASSLSGVGTDTQYF	TGCGCCAGCAGCTTGAGCGGGGTCGGCACAGATACGCAGTATTTT
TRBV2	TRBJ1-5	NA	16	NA	CASSALESRVGQPQHF	TGTGCCAGCAGTGCCCTTGAAAGCAGGGTAGGACAGCCCCAGCATTTT
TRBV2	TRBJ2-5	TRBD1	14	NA	CACQGRTGGGTQYF	TGTGCCTGCCAAGGACGGACAGGGGGGGGGACCCAGTACTTC
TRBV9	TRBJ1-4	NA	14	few	CASSVRDRSEKLFF	TGTGCCAGCAGCGTCCGGGATAGGAGTGAAAAACTGTTTTTT
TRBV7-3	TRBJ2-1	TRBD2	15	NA	CASSPASGAYNEQFF	TGTGCCAGCAGCCCCGCGAGCGGGGCCTACAATGAGCAGTTCTTC
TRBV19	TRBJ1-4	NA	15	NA	CASRTLESANEKLFF	TGTGCCAGTAGGACGTTGGAGTCAGCTAATGAAAAACTGTTTTTT
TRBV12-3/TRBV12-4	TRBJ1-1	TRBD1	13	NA	CASSPGTGTEAFF	TGTGCCAGCAGTCCTGGGACAGGCACTGAAGCTTTCTTT
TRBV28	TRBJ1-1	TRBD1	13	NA	CASRDRGWTEAFF	TGTGCCAGCAGGGACAGGGGATGGACTGAAGCTTTCTTT
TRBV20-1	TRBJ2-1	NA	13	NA	CSASRDSYNEQFF	TGCAGTGCTAGTCGAGACTCCTACAATGAGCAGTTCTTC
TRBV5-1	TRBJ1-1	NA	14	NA	CASSLTRQNTEAFF	TGCGCCAGCAGCCTCACCCGACAGAACACTGAAGCTTTCTTT
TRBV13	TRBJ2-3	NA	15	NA	CASSLALVRTDTQYF	TGTGCCAGCAGCTTAGCACTAGTCAGGACAGATACGCAGTATTTT
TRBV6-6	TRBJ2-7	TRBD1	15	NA	CASSPLPGQTYEQYF	TGTGCCAGCAGTCCCCTACCGGGACAGACCTACGAGCAGTACTTC
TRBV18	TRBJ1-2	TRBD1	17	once	CASSPQTGKSGIHGYTF	TGTGCCAGCTCACCACAGACAGGGAAGAGTGGGATACATGGCTACACCTTC
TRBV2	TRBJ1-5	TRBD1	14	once	CASNLQGNNQPQHF	TGTGCCAGCAATTTACAGGGGAACAATCAGCCCCAGCATTTT
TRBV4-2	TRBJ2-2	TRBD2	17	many	CASSQGGLAGGTGELFF	TGTGCCAGCAGCCAAGGAGGGCTAGCGGGGGGAACCGGGGAGCTGTTTTTT
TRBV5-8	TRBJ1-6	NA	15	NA	CASSFSTGYWSPLHF	TGTGCCAGCAGCTTTTCAACAGGGTATTGGTCACCCCTCCACTTT
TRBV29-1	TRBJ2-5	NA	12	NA	CSVPTVQETQYF	TGCAGCGTTCCCACAGTACAAGAGACCCAGTACTTC
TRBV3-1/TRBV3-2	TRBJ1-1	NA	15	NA	CASSYRQAAGTEAFF	TGTGCCAGCAGCTACAGACAGGCAGCCGGCACTGAAGCTTTCTTT
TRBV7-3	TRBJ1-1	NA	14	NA	CASSPGRGGSEAFF	TGTGCCAGCAGCCCCGGGCGGGGCGGAAGTGAAGCTTTCTTT
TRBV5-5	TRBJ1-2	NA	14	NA	CASSFIQGDYGYTF	TGTGCCAGCAGCTTCATACAGGGTGACTATGGCTACACCTTC
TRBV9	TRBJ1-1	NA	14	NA	CASSEQAMNTEAFF	TGTGCCAGCAGCGAACAGGCAATGAACACTGAAGCTTTCTTT
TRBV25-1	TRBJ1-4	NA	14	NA	CASSDYRADEKLFF	TGTGCCAGCAGTGATTACAGGGCTGATGAAAAACTGTTTTTT
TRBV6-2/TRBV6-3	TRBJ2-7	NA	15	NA	CASSYEPGRVGEQYF	TGTGCCAGCAGTTACGAACCGGGCAGGGTTGGCGAGCAGTACTTC
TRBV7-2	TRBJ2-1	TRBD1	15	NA	CASSSSPGTGNEQFF	TGTGCCAGCAGCTCCTCCCCCGGGACAGGGAATGAGCAGTTCTTC
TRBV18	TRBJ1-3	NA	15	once	CASSPPNRGSNTIYF	TGTGCCAGCTCACCACCGAATCGAGGGTCGAACACCATATATTTT
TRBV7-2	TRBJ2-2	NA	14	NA	CASSLVAGTGELFF	TGTGCCAGCAGCTTAGTGGCAGGGACCGGGGAGCTGTTTTTT
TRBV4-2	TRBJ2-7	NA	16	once	CASSPETVRVPYEQYF	TGTGCCAGCAGCCCAGAAACGGTGAGGGTACCGTACGAGCAGTACTTC
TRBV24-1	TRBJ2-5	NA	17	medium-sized	CATSDLGEGTPGETQYF	TGTGCCACCAGTGACCTGGGAGAGGGCACCCCCGGGGAGACCCAGTACTTC
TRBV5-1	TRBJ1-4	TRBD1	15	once	CASSRDSRRDEKLFF	TGCGCCAGCAGCAGGGACAGCCGACGAGATGAAAAACTGTTTTTT
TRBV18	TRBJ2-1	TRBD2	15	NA	CASSLSLAGSNEQFF	TGTGCCAGCTCACTGTCCCTAGCGGGGTCCAATGAGCAGTTCTTC
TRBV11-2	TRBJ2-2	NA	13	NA	CASSLTNTGELFF	TGTGCCAGCAGTCTTACTAACACCGGGGAGCTGTTTTTT
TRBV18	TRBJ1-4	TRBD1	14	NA	CASSPDRGQEKLFF	TGTGCCAGCTCTCCGGACAGGGGACAAGAAAAACTGTTTTTT
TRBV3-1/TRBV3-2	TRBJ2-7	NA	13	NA	CASSQKDNYEQYF	TGTGCCAGCAGCCAAAAGGACAACTACGAGCAGTACTTC
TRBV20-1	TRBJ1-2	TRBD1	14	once	CSASTTGGKGGYTF	TGCAGTGCTAGTACTACAGGGGGCAAAGGTGGCTACACCTTC
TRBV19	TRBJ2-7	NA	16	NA	CASSPTGGSSSYEQYF	TGTGCCAGTAGTCCTACTGGGGGGAGCTCCTCCTACGAGCAGTACTTC
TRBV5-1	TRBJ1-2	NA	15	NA	CASSLGSGVSYGYTF	TGCGCCAGCAGCTTGGGGTCGGGGGTTTCCTATGGCTACACCTTC
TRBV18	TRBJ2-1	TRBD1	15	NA	CASSQGTGPNNEQFF	TGTGCCAGCTCACAAGGGACAGGACCAAACAATGAGCAGTTCTTC
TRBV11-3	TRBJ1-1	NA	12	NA	CASSFQGGRAFF	TGTGCCAGCAGCTTTCAGGGAGGGAGAGCTTTCTTT
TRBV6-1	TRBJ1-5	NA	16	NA	CASSETQGQSNQPQHF	TGTGCCAGCAGTGAAACCCAGGGCCAAAGCAATCAGCCCCAGCATTTT
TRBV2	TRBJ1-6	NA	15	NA	CASAEALFRNSPLHF	TGTGCCAGCGCGGAGGCGCTCTTCAGGAATTCACCCCTCCACTTT
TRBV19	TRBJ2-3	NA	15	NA	CASSRGETSTDTQYF	TGTGCCAGTAGTCGCGGGGAAACATCGACAGATACGCAGTATTTT
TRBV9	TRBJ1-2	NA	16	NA	CASSESGGIANYGYTF	TGTGCCAGCAGCGAGTCGGGGGGAATCGCTAACTATGGCTACACCTTC
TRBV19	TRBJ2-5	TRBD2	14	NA	CASMGRGERETQYF	TGTGCCAGTATGGGACGGGGGGAAAGAGAGACCCAGTACTTC
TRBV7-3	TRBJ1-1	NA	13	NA	CASSLQVNTEAFF	TGTGCCAGCAGCTTGCAGGTGAACACTGAAGCTTTCTTT